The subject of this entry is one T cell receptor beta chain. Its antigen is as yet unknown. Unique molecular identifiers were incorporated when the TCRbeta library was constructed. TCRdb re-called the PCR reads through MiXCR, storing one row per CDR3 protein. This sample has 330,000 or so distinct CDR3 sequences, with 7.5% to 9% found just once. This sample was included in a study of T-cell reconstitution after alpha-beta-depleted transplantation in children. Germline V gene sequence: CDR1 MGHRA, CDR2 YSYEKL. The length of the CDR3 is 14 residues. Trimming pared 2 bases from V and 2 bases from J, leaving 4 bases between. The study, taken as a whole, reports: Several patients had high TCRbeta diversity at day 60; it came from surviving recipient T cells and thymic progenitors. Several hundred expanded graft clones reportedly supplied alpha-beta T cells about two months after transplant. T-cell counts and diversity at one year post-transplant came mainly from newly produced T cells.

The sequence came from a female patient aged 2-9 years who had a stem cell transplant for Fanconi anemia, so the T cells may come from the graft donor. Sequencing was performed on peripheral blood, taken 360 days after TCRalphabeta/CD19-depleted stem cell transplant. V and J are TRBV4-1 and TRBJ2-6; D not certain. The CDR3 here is CASSQPAGANVLTF. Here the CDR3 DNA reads TGCGCCAGCAGCCAACCCGCTGGGGCCAACGTCCTGACTTTC.